This T cell receptor beta chain is drawn from a study of blood T cell repertoires in COVID-19. Whole-study context: Samples representing acute and convalescent COVID-19 were sourced from the United States, Italy and Spain. Nucleic acid was either cDNA or gDNA, and it came from T cells, B-cell-depleted T cells, or PBMCs.

CDR1 and CDR2 (germline): KGHSH, LQKENI. Trimming removed 3 bases at V and 0 bases at J, with 6 bases between. CDR3 size: 15 residues. Original data processing: Scientists estimated how many nucleated cells there were by amplifying reference gene primers. TCRdb's table, derived via immunoSEQ multiplex PCR, lists solely in-frame clones and lacks some. V and J calls and clone size follow that table, whereas D and trimming were derived from the DNA. The table shows about 140,000 clones, with approximately 80% occurring only once. The rearrangement links TRBV18 to TRBJ2-6; tentative D call: TRBD2 (5 bases). The clonotype comes from a middle-aged man with acute or convalescent COVID-19. The specimen sequenced was peripheral blood. DNA for the CDR3: TGTGCCAGCTCACCCGGGAACTCTGGGGCCAACGTCCTGACTTTC. Its protein product is CASSPGNSGANVLTF.